The source of this T cell receptor beta chain is a study of CD8 T cells in ankylosing spondylitis. General study results and limits: Blood of patients with ankylosing spondylitis appeared to be characterized by a TCR beta motif of eight highly homologous variants.

TCRdb re-analysed the 5' RACE reads in MiXCR, keeping a single row per CDR3 protein. This table holds approximately 540,000 distinct CDR3 sequences, about an eighth found once. Points on this clonotype: Antigen unknown.

Sequenced input: blood, either unsorted or a sorted T cell fraction (not recorded which). This TCR was sampled from a male donor with ankylosing spondylitis.

As DNA, the CDR3 is TGTGCCAGCAGCTTATTCCTCCAGGAGAACACCGGGGAGCTGTTTTTT. The encoded protein is CASSLFLQENTGELFF. The chain recombines TRBV11-3 with TRBJ2-2; D remains ambiguous. V lost 2 bases and J lost 1, with 11 bases in between. This CDR3 spans 16 amino acids. Germline loops: CDR1 SGHNT, CDR2 YENEEA.